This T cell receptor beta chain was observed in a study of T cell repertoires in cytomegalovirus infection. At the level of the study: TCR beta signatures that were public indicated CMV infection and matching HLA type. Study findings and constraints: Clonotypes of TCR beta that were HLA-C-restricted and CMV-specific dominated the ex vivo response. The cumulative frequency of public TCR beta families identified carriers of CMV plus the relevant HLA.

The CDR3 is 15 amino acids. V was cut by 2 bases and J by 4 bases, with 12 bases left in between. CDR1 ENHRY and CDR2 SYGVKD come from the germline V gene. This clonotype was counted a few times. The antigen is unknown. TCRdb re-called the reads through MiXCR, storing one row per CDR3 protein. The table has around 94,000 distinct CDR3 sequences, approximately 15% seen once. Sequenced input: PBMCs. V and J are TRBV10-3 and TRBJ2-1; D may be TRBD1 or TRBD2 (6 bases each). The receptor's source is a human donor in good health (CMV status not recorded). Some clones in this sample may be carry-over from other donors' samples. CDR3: CAISEGRGPYNEQFF. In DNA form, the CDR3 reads TGTGCCATCAGTGAGGGACGGGGGCCTTACAATGAGCAGTTCTTC.